These 5 T cell receptor beta chains were all obtained from the same sample, sequenced in a study of blood T cell repertoires in COVID-19. The method was immunoSEQ multiplex PCR; TCRdb's version includes in-frame clones alone and lacks a portion of them. In the table there are around 150,000 clones, about 85% of which are singletons. Sample: peripheral blood. The receptors originated from a woman in her sixties or seventies with active or convalescent COVID-19.

The J gene is TRBJ1-2, the V gene TRBV2; D gene uncertain. V lost 6 bases and J lost 6, with 17 bases in between. CDR1 and CDR2 (germline): SNHLY, FYNNEI. This CDR3 is built from 14 residues. The CDR3 spells CASSAGHTGDGYTF. The DNA of the CDR3 is TGTGCCAGCAGCGCGGGCCATACCGGTGATGGCTACACCTTC.

V is TRBV12-3 or TRBV12-4 and J is TRBJ1-1; no definite D call. The length of the CDR3 is 11 residues. Trimming pared 3 bases from V and 12 bases from J, leaving 11 bases between. CDR3 sequence (DNA): TGTGCCAGCAGTTTTTCACAGATACCTTTCTTT. Translating gives CASSFSQIPFF.

The J gene is TRBJ1-3, the V gene TRBV3-1 (or the pseudogene TRBV3-2); D gene uncertain. This CDR3 has 18 amino acids. The germline V gene encodes CDR1 LGHDT and CDR2 YNNKEL (reference sequence). V was shortened by 1 base and J by 0 bases, with 16 bases between the two germline ends. This CDR3 is CASSQVGYSGHSGNTIYF. For the CDR3, the DNA is TGTGCCAGCAGCCAAGTTGGGTACAGCGGCCACTCTGGAAACACCATATATTTT.

The genes are TRBV10-3 and TRBJ2-5, with D possibly TRBD1 on 6 matching bases. CDR1 and CDR2 from the germline V gene are ENHRY and SYGVKD. V was trimmed by 3 bases and J by 6 bases, leaving 17 bases between them. The CDR3 has 15 amino acids. CDR3 in DNA: TGTGCCATCAGTGAATCGATAGGGGGAAGGAAGACCCAGTACTTC. This sequence encodes CAISESIGGRKTQYF.

CDR3 nucleotide sequence: TGTGCCAGCAGCACCTGGGGCAGCCTAACGACCTACGAGCAGTACTTC. Translation gives CASSTWGSLTTYEQYF. The chain combines TRBV7-2 with TRBJ2-7, with a possible D match to TRBD1 (5 bases). Trimming shortened V by 5 bases and J by 2 bases, and 19 bases separated the two germline ends. Per germline, CDR1 SGHTA and CDR2 FQGNSA. The CDR3 length is 16 residues.